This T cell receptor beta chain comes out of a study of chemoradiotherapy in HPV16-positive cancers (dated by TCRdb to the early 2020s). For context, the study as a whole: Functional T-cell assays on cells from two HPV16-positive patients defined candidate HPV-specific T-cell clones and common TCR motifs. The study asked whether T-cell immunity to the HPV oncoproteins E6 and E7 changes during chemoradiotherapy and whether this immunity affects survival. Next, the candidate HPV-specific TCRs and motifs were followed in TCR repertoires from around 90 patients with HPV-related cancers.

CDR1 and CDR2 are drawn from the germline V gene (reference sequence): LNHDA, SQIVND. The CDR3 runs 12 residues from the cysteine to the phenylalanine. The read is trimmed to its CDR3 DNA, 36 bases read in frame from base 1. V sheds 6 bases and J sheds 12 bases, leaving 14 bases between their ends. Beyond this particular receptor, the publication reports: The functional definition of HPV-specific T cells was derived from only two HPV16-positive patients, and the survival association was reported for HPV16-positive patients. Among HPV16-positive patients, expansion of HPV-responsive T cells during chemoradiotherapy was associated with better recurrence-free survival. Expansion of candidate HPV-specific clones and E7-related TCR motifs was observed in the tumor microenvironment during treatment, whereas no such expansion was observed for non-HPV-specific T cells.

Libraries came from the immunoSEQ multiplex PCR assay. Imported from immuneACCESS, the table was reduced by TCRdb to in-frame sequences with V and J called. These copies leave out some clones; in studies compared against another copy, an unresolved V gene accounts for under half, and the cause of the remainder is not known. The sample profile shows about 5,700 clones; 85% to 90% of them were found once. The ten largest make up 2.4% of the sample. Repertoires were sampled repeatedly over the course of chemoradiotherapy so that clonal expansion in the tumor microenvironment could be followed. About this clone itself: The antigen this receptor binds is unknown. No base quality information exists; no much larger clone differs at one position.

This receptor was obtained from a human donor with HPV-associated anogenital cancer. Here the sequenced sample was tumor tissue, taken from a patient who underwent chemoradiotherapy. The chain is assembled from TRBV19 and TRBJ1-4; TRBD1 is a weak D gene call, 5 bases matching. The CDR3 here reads CASRTRSGELFF. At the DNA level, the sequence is TGTGCCAGTAGAACCCGGTCGGGGGAACTGTTTTTT.